A single sample is the source of the 20 T cell receptor beta chains below, sequenced in a study of cytomegalovirus exposure and HLA in healthy donors. Primers: 60 Vbeta forward and 13 Jbeta reverse. Data came from immunoSEQ multiplex PCR; TCRdb stores just in-frame clones and leaves some out. The sample has tens of thousands of clones; approximately 79% are singletons. Input material: PBMCs. The receptor source for this set is a young man in good health and CMV-seronegative.

The V call is TRBV13, the J call TRBJ2-7; the match to TRBD1 covers 9 bases. Trimming took 4 bases from V and 10 from J; bases not matched to a gene: 14. Germline V gene data show CDR1 as PRHDT and CDR2 as FYEKMQ (reference sequence). The CDR3 extends over 15 amino acids. CDR3 in DNA: TGTGCCAGCAGCTACGGGGACAGGGAAGGGTGGGGTCAGTACTTC. Translating it yields CASSYGDREGWGQYF.

The chain carries TRBV4-3 and TRBJ1-2, with D uncertain. The CDR3 is 14 residues long. Germline V gene sequence: CDR1 LGHNA, CDR2 YSLEER. Trimming pared 1 base from V and 5 bases from J, leaving 11 bases between. The CDR3 region is CASSQASQIYGYTF. Written as DNA, the CDR3 is TGCGCCAGCAGCCAAGCAAGCCAAATATATGGCTACACCTTC.

This clone was seen a single time. J is TRBJ2-5 and V is TRBV28; 9 bases match TRBD1. Losses at the gene ends were 5 bases for V and 7 bases for J; bases not matched to a gene: 11. Germline assignment: CDR1 MDHEN and CDR2 SYDVKM. This CDR3 spans 15 amino acids. The CDR3 DNA is TGTGCCAGCAGTCTTCACGGACAGGGGAAGGGGACCCAGTACTTC. Protein product: CASSLHGQGKGTQYF.

V and J are TRBV28 and TRBJ1-4; 7 nucleotides match TRBD1. Looked up from germline, CDR1 is MDHEN and CDR2 is SYDVKM. The V and J ends lost 10 bases and 13 bases, in that order; junction bases with no gene match: 15. The CDR3 extends over 13 amino acids. The DNA of the CDR3 is TGTGCCACCCTACAGGGGAACCAGGGAATACTGTTTTTT. Its protein product is CATLQGNQGILFF.

Note on this clone: Germline is not matched at one junction end, which may reflect a read error. The gene calls are TRBV7-7 and TRBJ2-5, with D unresolved. The CDR3 contains 13 residues. Per germline, CDR1 SSHAT and CDR2 FNYEAQ (reference sequence). CDR3 amino acids: CASSRISQETQYF. The CDR3 DNA sequence: TGTGCTAGCAGCAGAATCAGTCAAGAGACCCAGTACTTC.

This chain connects TRBV7-2 to TRBJ2-2; D is undetermined. CDR3 size: 14 residues. Deletions cut 4 bases from V and 5 bases from J, with 11 bases between. Germline V gene lookup returns CDR1 SGHTA and CDR2 FQGNSA. The CDR3 loop reads CASSSTTMTGELFF. In nucleotides, the CDR3 is TGTGCCAGCAGCTCGACAACAATGACCGGGGAGCTGTTTTTT.

This chain joins TRBV7-2 and TRBJ2-5; a weak D match, TRBD2 (6 bases). CDR3 length: 13 residues. CDR1 and CDR2 (germline): SGHTA, FQGNSA. V was clipped by 3 bases and J by 5 bases, with 10 bases between them. The CDR3 here is CASSFRGLETQYF. CDR3 nucleotides: TGTGCCAGCAGCTTCCGGGGGTTGGAGACCCAGTACTTC.

The chain carries TRBV7-9 and TRBJ2-3; D not resolved. CDR1 is SEHNR and CDR2 is FQNEAQ in the germline V gene (reference sequence). Trimming shortened V by 3 bases and J by 10 bases, and 11 bases separated the two germline ends. This CDR3 comprises 12 residues. Here the CDR3 reads CASSFSGLAQYF. As DNA, the CDR3 is TGTGCCAGCAGCTTCTCCGGTTTGGCGCAGTATTTT.

The genes are TRBV10-3 and TRBJ1-2; D is possibly TRBD1 (5 bases). Germline loops: CDR1 ENHRY, CDR2 SYGVKD. The length of the CDR3 is 12 residues. Trimming pared 4 bases from V and 4 bases from J, leaving 7 bases between. CDR3 sequence reads: CAISGDSYGYTF. The CDR3 region has the DNA TGTGCCATCAGTGGAGACAGCTATGGCTACACCTTC.

The V call is TRBV7-9, the J call TRBJ2-3; D is unresolved. The V gene's germline CDR1 is SEHNR and CDR2 FQNEAQ (reference sequence). CDR3 length: 15 amino acids. The germline V and J ends were trimmed by 1 base and 0 bases, with 8 bases remaining between them. CDR3: CASSLDGLSTDTQYF. CDR3 DNA: TGTGCCAGCAGCTTAGATGGGCTGAGCACAGATACGCAGTATTTT.

The V call is TRBV6-1, the J call TRBJ1-2, with 10 nucleotides matching TRBD1. The CDR3 consists of 17 residues. Per germline, CDR1 MNHNS and CDR2 SASEGT. With V trimmed by 3 bases and J by 2 bases, 9 bases remained unmatched. The CDR3 region is CASSDRDRGAENYGYTF. In DNA, the CDR3 is TGTGCCAGCAGTGACCGGGACAGGGGTGCTGAAAACTATGGCTACACCTTC.

This chain links TRBV5-1 with TRBJ2-5; the match to TRBD2 covers 14 bases. The germline CDR1 and CDR2 sequences are SGHRS and YFSETQ. V was pared by 3 bases and J by 5 bases, with 3 bases of the junction left unmatched. The CDR3 has 15 amino acids. Written as DNA, the CDR3 is TGCGCCAGCAGCTGGACTAGCGGGGGGAGGGAGACCCAGTACTTC. The encoded protein is CASSWTSGGRETQYF.

The rearrangement joins TRBV25-1 to TRBJ2-3; D perhaps matches TRBD2 (5 bases). This CDR3 is 13 amino acids long. The V gene lost 4 bases and the J gene lost 1 base, with 6 bases spanning the gap. Germline loops: CDR1 MGHDK, CDR2 SYGVNS. The CDR3 spells CASSAGGTDTQYF. CDR3 DNA sequence: TGTGCCAGCAGTGCCGGGGGCACAGATACGCAGTATTTT.

This sequence joins TRBV6-5 and TRBJ1-6, with a weak D call TRBD1 (6 bases). Trimming stripped 6 bases from V and 10 bases from J, with 16 bases between. This CDR3 contains 14 residues. Germline loops: CDR1 MNHEY, CDR2 SVGAGI. The CDR3 region has the DNA TGTGCCAGCAGAAGGACAGAGGGGCCATCACCCCTCCACTTT. Protein sequence: CASRRTEGPSPLHF.

This clone was picked up a small number of times. The chain carries TRBV10-2 and TRBJ2-7, with 11 nucleotides matching TRBD1. Trimming took 5 bases from V and 4 from J; bases not matched to a gene: 7. This CDR3 region has 15 residues. The germline gives CDR1 WSHSY, CDR2 SAAADI. The CDR3 region is CASSFAGTGGYEQYF. CDR3 DNA sequence: TGCGCCAGCAGTTTTGCCGGGACAGGGGGTTACGAGCAGTACTTC.

This clone was detected once. The chain is built from TRBV28 and TRBJ1-1; a weak D match, TRBD1 (5 bases). From germline, CDR1 is MDHEN and CDR2 SYDVKM. Trimming stripped 3 bases from V and 9 bases from J, with 11 bases between. This CDR3 region has 12 residues. CDR3 coding DNA: TGTGCCAGCAGTTTGGAGGGACGGAAAGCTTTCTTT. This sequence encodes CASSLEGRKAFF.

V is TRBV11-3 and J is TRBJ2-2; perhaps TRBD2 as D (5 bases). Trimming took off 0 bases at V and 7 bases at J, with 9 bases between the two ends. CDR1 SGHNT and CDR2 YENEEA come from the germline V gene. CDR3 length: 14 residues. The CDR3 nucleotides are TGTGCCAGCAGCTTAGACCCCGGGGTCGGGGAGCTGTTTTTT. Its translation is CASSLDPGVGELFF.

The chain uses TRBV9 and TRBJ2-2, with unresolved D. CDR1 and CDR2 from the germline V gene are SGDLS and YYNGEE. V was trimmed by 1 base and J by 2 bases, leaving 12 bases between them. The CDR3 runs 16 residues. In DNA form, the CDR3 reads TGTGCCAGCAGCGTACGGCAGGATCCAAACACCGGGGAGCTGTTTTTT. Amino acid sequence: CASSVRQDPNTGELFF.

The CDR3 region is CASSLGRGPNSPLHF. DNA for the CDR3: TGTGCCAGCAGTTTAGGACGCGGGCCGAATTCACCCCTCCACTTT. This sequence joins TRBV6-5 and TRBJ1-6; D remains unclear. V shed 4 bases and J shed 7 bases, with 14 bases lying between them. Germline lookup yields CDR1 MNHEY and CDR2 SVGAGI. The CDR3 has 15 residues.

In DNA form, the CDR3 reads TGCGCCAGCAGCCAGGACCGGACAGGGAACACAGATACGCAGTATTTT. Encoded protein: CASSQDRTGNTDTQYF. This chain links TRBV4-3 with TRBJ2-3; 8 nucleotides align to TRBD1. V dropped 3 bases and J dropped 2; count of bases not matched to a gene: 7. The germline V gene encodes CDR1 LGHNA and CDR2 YSLEER. The CDR3 has 16 amino acids.